Included here is one T cell receptor (beta chain) sequence, with context. The antigen remains unidentified. This entry belongs to a study of identifying expanded T cells in peripheral blood. Broader study findings: Differentially abundant clones: 1 to 1.5 between replicates, 16.4 at two to three weeks, approximately 18 at four. Variance in clone template counts between approximately 2-week samples significantly increased with total template count across all healthy donors.

Germline V CDR1 and CDR2: KGHSH, LQKENI. V was clipped by 0 bases and J by 4 bases, with 12 bases between them. This CDR3 is built from 15 residues. The table came from immunoSEQ multiplex PCR; TCRdb's copy has only in-frame clones and leaves some out. This sample has around 57,000 clones; 87% occur once, and the top ten carry 4.7%. The chain links TRBV18 to TRBJ1-1; D may be TRBD1 (5 bases). Source material: blood. The sequence was collected from a person aged 18 to 70 in good health. CDR3 DNA: TGTGCCAGCTCACCACCTTTCAGGGCGGGCACTGAAGCTTTCTTT. This sequence encodes CASSPPFRAGTEAFF.